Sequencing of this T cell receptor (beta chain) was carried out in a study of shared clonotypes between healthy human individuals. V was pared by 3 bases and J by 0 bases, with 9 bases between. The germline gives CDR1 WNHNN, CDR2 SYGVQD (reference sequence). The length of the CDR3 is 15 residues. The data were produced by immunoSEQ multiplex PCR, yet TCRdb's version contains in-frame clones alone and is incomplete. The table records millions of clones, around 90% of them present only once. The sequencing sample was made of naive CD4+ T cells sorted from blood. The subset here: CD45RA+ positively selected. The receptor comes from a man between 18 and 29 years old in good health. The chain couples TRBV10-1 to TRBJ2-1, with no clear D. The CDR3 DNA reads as TGCGCCAGCAGTGAAGATCGGATCTCCTACAATGAGCAGTTCTTC. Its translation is CASSEDRISYNEQFF.